This TCR beta chain derives from a study of brain T cells in children with intractable seizures. Before surgery, patients took at least one anti-epileptic drug. This CDR3 contains 12 residues. The V gene lost 3 bases and the J gene lost 6 bases, with 8 bases spanning the gap. Points from the study as a whole: Viral specificity was inferred only from CDR3 similarity; HCMV serostatus was unknown. Pre- and post-surgery blood differed in depth, so pre-surgery absences may be undersampling.

In regard to this clone: What it binds is not known.

Using immunoSEQ multiplex PCR, the repertoire was profiled, and TCRdb retains in-frame clones only, with some absent. The sample holds some 80,000 clones; around 90% are singletons and the top ten take approximately 25%. The chain combines TRBV23-1 with TRBJ1-1; D possibly corresponds to TRBD1 (5 bases). TRBV23-1 is labeled an ORF, and its function is uncertain. The specimen was peripheral blood, collected at surgery. This receptor was obtained from a girl aged 2-15 years with Rasmussen encephalitis and intractable seizures. CDR3 nucleotides: TGCGCCAGCAGTCAGGGGACCCCTGAAGCTTTCTTT. Encoded protein: CASSQGTPEAFF.